The sequence of this TCR beta chain was determined in a study of blood T cell repertoires in COVID-19. Authors' processing steps: Counts of nucleated cells, estimated from reference gene primer amplification, were obtained. Sequencing was performed with immunoSEQ multiplex PCR; in TCRdb, only in-frame clones are kept and a portion is missing. That table gives V, J and clone size, and the DNA gave D and trimming. In the table there are tens of thousands of clones, around 90% of which are singletons. This TCR came from a man aged 65-85 years with active COVID-19. The sample taken for sequencing was peripheral blood.

CDR3 DNA: TGTGCCAGCAGTTCGTACTACGAGCAGTACTTC. Protein product: CASSSYYEQYF. The chain links TRBV12-3 or TRBV12-4 to TRBJ2-7; D is ambiguous. The CDR3 runs to 11 residues. The V end was cut by 4 bases, the J end by 3 bases, with 4 bases between.